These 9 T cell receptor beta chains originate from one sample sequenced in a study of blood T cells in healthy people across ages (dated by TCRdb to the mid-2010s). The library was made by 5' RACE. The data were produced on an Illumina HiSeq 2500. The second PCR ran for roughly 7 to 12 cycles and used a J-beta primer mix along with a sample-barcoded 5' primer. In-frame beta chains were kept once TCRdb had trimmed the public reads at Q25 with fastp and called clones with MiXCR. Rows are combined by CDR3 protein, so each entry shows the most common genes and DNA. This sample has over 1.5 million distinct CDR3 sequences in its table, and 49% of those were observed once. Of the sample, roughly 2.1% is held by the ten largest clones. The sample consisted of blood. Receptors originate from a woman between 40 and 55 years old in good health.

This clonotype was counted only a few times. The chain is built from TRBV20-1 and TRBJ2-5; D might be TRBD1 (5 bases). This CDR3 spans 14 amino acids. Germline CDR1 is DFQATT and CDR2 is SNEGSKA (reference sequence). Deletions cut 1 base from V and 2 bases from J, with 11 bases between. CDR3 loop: CSARVRGFQETQYF. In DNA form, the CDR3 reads TGCAGTGCTAGAGTAAGGGGTTTTCAAGAGACCCAGTACTTC.

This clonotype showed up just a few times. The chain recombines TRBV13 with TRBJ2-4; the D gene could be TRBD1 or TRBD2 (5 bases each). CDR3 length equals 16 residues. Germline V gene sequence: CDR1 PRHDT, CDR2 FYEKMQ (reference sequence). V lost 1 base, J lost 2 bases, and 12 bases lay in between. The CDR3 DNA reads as TGTGCCAGCAGCTTAGCTGTGGGGGTTACCAAAAACATTCAGTACTTC. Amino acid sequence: CASSLAVGVTKNIQYF.

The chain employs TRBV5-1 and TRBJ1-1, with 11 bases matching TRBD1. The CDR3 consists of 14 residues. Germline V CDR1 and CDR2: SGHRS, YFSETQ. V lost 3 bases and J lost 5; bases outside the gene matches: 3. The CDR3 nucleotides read TGCGCCAGCAGCTGGGACAGGGGGATAACTGAAGCTTTCTTT. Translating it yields CASSWDRGITEAFF.

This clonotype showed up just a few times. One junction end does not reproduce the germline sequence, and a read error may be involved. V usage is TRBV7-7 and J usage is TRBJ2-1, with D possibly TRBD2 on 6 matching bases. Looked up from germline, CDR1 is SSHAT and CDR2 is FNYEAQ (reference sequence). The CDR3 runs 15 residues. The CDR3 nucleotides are TGTGCTAGCAGCTGGGACTCCTCCTCCTACAATGAGCAGTTCTTC. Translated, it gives CASSWDSSSYNEQFF. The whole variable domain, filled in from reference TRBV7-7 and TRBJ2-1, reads GAGVSQSPRYKVTKRGQDVTLRCDPISSHATLYWYQQALGQGPEFLTYFNYEAQPDKSGLPSDRFSAERPEGSISTLTIQRTEQRDSAMYRCASSWDSSSYNEQFFGPGTRLTVL.

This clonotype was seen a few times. Here the CDR3 DNA reads TGCAGCGTTCTGACGGGAGTGGAGTATTTT. It is translated as CSVLTGVEYF. This chain links TRBV29-1 with TRBJ2-3; D may be TRBD2 (6 bases). Between the trimmed V and J ends, which lost 5 bases and 13 bases, there was a span of 13 bases. Germline-derived CDR1 and CDR2 are SQVTM and ANQGSEA. The CDR3 runs 10 residues.

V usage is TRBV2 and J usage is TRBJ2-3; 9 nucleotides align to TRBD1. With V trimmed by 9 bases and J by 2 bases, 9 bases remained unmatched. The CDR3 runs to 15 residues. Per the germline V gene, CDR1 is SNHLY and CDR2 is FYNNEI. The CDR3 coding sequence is TGTGCCAGTTCCGGGGGACAGGGATCCACAGATACGCAGTATTTT. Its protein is CASSGGQGSTDTQYF.

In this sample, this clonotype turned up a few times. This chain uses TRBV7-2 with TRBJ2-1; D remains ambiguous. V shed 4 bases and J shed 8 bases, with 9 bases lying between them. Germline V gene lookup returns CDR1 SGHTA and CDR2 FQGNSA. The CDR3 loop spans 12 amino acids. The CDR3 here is CASSYVTDEQFF. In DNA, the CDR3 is TGTGCCAGCAGCTACGTAACGGATGAGCAGTTCTTC.

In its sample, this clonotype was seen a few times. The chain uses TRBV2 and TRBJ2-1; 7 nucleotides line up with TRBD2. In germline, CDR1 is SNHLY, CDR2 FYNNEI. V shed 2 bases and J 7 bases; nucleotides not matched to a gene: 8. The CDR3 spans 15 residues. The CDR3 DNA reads TGTGCCAGCAGTGAATGGGGGGGGGTAGGAAATGAGCAGTTCTTC. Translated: CASSEWGGVGNEQFF.

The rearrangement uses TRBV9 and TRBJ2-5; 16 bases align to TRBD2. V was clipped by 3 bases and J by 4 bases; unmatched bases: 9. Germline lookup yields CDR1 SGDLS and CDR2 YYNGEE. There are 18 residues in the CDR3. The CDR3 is CASSERGTSGGAGETQYF. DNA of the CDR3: TGTGCCAGCAGCGAGAGGGGGACTAGCGGGGGGGCGGGAGAGACCCAGTACTTC.